This is a list of T cell receptor beta chains from one sample in a study of blood T cell repertoires in COVID-19. The protocol was immunoSEQ multiplex PCR, while the TCRdb copy is restricted to in-frame clones and leaves out a portion. The data show about 210,000 clones, around 85% seen once. Input material: peripheral blood. The receptors originated from a man aged 40-50 years with acute or convalescent COVID-19. Both conserved end residues are part of each CDR3. The order of the fields is J gene, V gene, CDR3 protein.

>TRBJ1-1|TRBV25-1
CASSDWGGWEAFF
>TRBJ1-1|TRBV20-1
CSGQGEAFF
>TRBJ1-2|TRBV5-1
CASSLGGTGDVYGYTF
>TRBJ2-5|TRBV5-1
CASSPRIAGGLETQYF
>TRBJ2-3|TRBV15
CATSREATGATDTQYF
>TRBJ1-4|TRBV7-8
CASSFGLGRANEKLFF
>TRBJ2-2|TRBV30
CGTSGRAGELFF
>TRBJ1-2|TRBV5-1
CASSLVGTQTFYGYTF
>TRBJ2-1|TRBV11-2
CASSSGAGGSSYNEQFF
>TRBJ2-2|TRBV19
CASSMGSALNTGELFF